This T cell receptor (beta chain) was sequenced in a study of T cells in severe cutaneous drug reactions. The overall study: The culprit drug was assigned by the Naranjo and ALDEN algorithms. Study-wide results and caveats: TRBV12-4 use rose strongly in carbamazepine-induced Stevens-Johnson syndrome or toxic epidermal necrolysis, averaging about 30% in blister cells and about 4.6% in PBMC. One public TCRbeta CDR3 appeared in all seven blister samples, averaging about 13%.

Bulk and single-cell libraries used iRepertoire multiplex PCR with TCR subtype-specific primers. TCRdb re-called the multiplex PCR reads, yielding one record per CDR3 amino acid sequence without DNA. The specimen's table records about 8,300 distinct CDR3 sequences. A remark on this clonotype: Its antigen is not known.

The donors had carbamazepine-induced Stevens-Johnson syndrome or toxic epidermal necrolysis. The CDR3 covers 20 residues. Germline V gives CDR1 MDHEN, CDR2 SYDVKM. This TCR was recovered from a human donor with a severe cutaneous adverse drug reaction. The rearrangement links TRBV28 to TRBJ2-1; the D call of TRBD1 rests on TCRdb alone, since no DNA is present to check it. The specimen was cells from a skin blister. CDR3 region: CASRELTSGSTLRSYNEQFF.